This T cell receptor (beta chain) was sequenced in a study of response to subunit inactivated influenza vaccine. Germline-derived CDR1 and CDR2 are SNHLY and FYNNEI. This CDR3 has 12 residues. Trimming removed 1 base from V and 4 bases from J, with 4 bases in between. Points on this clonotype: Its cognate antigen is unknown.

TCRdb fed the RT-PCR reads into MiXCR, producing one record per CDR3 protein. The sample shows about 540,000 distinct CDR3 sequences, approximately 20% of them seen only once. Study-wide points: Every seasonal influenza vaccination brings in few new T cells, the authors suggested.

The same data also went into a second study, on T cells expressing NK-cell markers. That study reports: UMIs were included in TCR beta cDNA generated by 5'RACE template switching. Sorting of alpha-beta TCR T cells alone was achieved in several experiments with an anti-gamma-delta TCR antibody. The share of CD8+ T cells held by dominant NKG2C+ clonotypes was 1.0-7.0% in 5 or 6 donors. HCMV specificity of the expanded NKG2C+ T cell clones was not established.

The origin of this receptor is a man aged 50-59 years who received an inactivated influenza vaccine. The V call is TRBV2, the J call TRBJ2-5; D uncertain. The specimen comprised CD4+ T cells sorted from PBMCs, sampled 12 days after vaccination. This chain's CDR3 is CASSEERETQYF. CDR3 sequence (DNA): TGTGCCAGCAGTGAAGAGAGAGAGACCCAGTACTTC.